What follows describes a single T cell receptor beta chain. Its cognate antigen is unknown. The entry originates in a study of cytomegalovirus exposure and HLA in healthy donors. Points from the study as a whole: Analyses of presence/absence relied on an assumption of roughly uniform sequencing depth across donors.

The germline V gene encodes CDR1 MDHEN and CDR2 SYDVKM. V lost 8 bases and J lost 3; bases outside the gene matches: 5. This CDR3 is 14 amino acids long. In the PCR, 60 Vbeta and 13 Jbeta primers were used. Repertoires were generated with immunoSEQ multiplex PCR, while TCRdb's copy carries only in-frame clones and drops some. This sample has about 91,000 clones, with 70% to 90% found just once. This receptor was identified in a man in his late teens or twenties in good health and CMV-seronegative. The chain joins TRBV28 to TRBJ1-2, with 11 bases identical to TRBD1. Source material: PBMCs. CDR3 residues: CASRGQGADYGYTF. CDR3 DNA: TGTGCCAGCCGCGGACAGGGGGCGGACTATGGCTACACCTTC.